The 15 T cell receptor beta chains presented below share a single source sample, sequenced in a study of T cells in women clearing cervical HPV infection. Profiled with immunoSEQ multiplex PCR; TCRdb holds only in-frame clones, not every one. This table lists around 39,000 clones. Input material: blood buffy coat. These receptors were collected from a woman aged 18-69 years with a cervical HPV16 infection that either progressed to CIN3+ or cleared (not recorded which).

A word on this clone: Read sequence stops 3 residues before the CDR3 end, and the germline J gene provides the missing end. This chain links TRBV18 with TRBJ1-2; D not resolved. The V gene's germline CDR1 is KGHSH and CDR2 LQKENI. CDR3 size: 13 residues. CDR3 DNA (partial): TGTGCCAGCTCACCAGTGGGCTACAATGAC. This sequence encodes CASSPVGYND. Given in full, the CDR3 is CASSPVGYNDYTF.

CDR3 DNA, as far as it was read: TGTGCCAGTAAACGAATAGAGGGGAGGGTCGCTGAA. This encodes CASKRIEGRVAE. The CDR3 in full is CASKRIEGRVAEAFF. The chain recombines TRBV19 with TRBJ1-1; D may be TRBD1 (5 bases). The read falls 3 residues short of the CDR3 end, and the missing part is taken from the germline J gene. V was shortened by 7 bases and J by 6 bases, with 21 bases between the two germline ends. CDR1 is LNHDA and CDR2 is SQIVND in the germline V gene (reference sequence). The CDR3 extends over 15 amino acids.

Note on this clone: Read coverage stops 3 residues before the CDR3 terminus; the germline J gene supplies the remainder. This rearrangement joins TRBV10-3 to TRBJ1-1; D remains ambiguous. The germline V gene has CDR1 ENHRY and CDR2 SYGVKD. Trimming pared 6 bases from V and 2 bases from J, leaving 13 bases between. This CDR3 contains 14 residues. The covered CDR3 bases are TGTGCCATCAGCCCGACCAGCGCTAACACTGAA. It encodes CAISPTSANTE. The entire CDR3 sequence reads CAISPTSANTEAFF.

For this clone: The read comes to an end 3 residues before the CDR3 does, leaving the germline J gene to fill in the end. The rearrangement joins TRBV5-1 to TRBJ2-3; the match to TRBD1 covers 9 bases. This CDR3 is 14 amino acids long. Germline V gives CDR1 SGHRS, CDR2 YFSETQ. The CDR3 here is CASSKGTGTETQYF. The part of the CDR3 DNA that was read is TGCGCCAGCAGCAAGGGGACAGGGACGGAGACG.

For this clone: The CDR3 end is not reached by the read, which stops 3 residues before it; the germline J gene fills it in. This chain uses TRBV19 with TRBJ2-2; 7 positions match TRBD2. CDR1 LNHDA and CDR2 SQIVND come from the germline V gene (reference sequence). The CDR3 sequence is 15 residues long. CDR3 loop: CASSVGGVTNEKLFF. The sequenced CDR3 bases are TGTGCCAGTAGTGTGGGGGGGGTAACTAATGAAAAG.

A note on this clone: The read ends 3 residues before the CDR3 terminus; that terminus is restored from the germline J gene. The chain combines TRBV19 with TRBJ1-2; D may be TRBD1 (5 bases). The germline V gene encodes CDR1 LNHDA and CDR2 SQIVND (reference sequence). The CDR3 totals 13 residues. The sequenced part of the CDR3 DNA is TGTGCCAGTAGTATACGACAGTCCTACGAC. This encodes CASSIRQSYD. The whole CDR3 sequence is CASSIRQSYDYTF.

The covered CDR3 bases are TGCGCCAGCAGCGCGAATAGCGGGAGGGCAACAGATACC. Its protein is CASSANSGRATDT. The entire CDR3 reads CASSANSGRATDTYTF. The chain combines TRBV5-1 with TRBJ1-2; D is ambiguous. Read coverage stops 3 residues before the CDR3 terminus; the germline J gene supplies the remainder. The CDR3 consists of 16 residues. Germline V gene lookup returns CDR1 SGHRS and CDR2 YFSETQ.

A remark on this clone: The read finishes 3 residues shy of the CDR3 end, and the germline J gene is used to complete it. V gene TRBV25-1 combines with J gene TRBJ2-5; perhaps TRBD2 as D (6 bases). The germline gives CDR1 MGHDK, CDR2 SYGVNS. CDR3 size: 13 residues. Trimming removed 6 bases at V and 5 bases at J, with 13 bases between. The DNA read from the CDR3 is TGTGCCAGCAGGAGCCCGGGGAGGGAGACC. Its protein product is CASRSPGRET. The CDR3 as a whole reads CASRSPGRETQYF.

In the case of this clone: Read sequence stops 3 residues before the CDR3 end, and the germline J gene provides the missing end. The chain combines TRBV2 with TRBJ2-1; TRBD2 aligns across 10 bases. The germline V gene has CDR1 SNHLY and CDR2 FYNNEI. V shed 4 bases and J 6 bases; nucleotides not matched to a gene: 6. This CDR3 has 15 amino acids. The CDR3 bases that were read are TGTGCCAGCAGTGTAGGTAGCGGGGGGTCCAATGAG. Amino acid sequence: CASSVGSGGSNE. The entire CDR3 protein reads CASSVGSGGSNEQFF.

As for this clone: The DNA ends 3 residues before the CDR3 does, and the rest of the CDR3 is filled in from the germline J gene. This chain connects TRBV19 to TRBJ1-2, with 7 bases matching TRBD1. This CDR3 has 15 amino acids. Germline CDR1 LNHDA, CDR2 SQIVND (reference sequence). The CDR3: CASSTRQGGLDDYTF. CDR3 DNA, as far as it was read: TGTGCCAGTAGTACGAGACAGGGAGGTTTGGACGAC.

Comment on this clone: Read data end 3 residues before the CDR3 end; the end is taken from the germline J gene. This chain uses TRBV9 with TRBJ2-7; D perhaps matches TRBD1 (6 bases). Trimming pared 0 bases from V and 1 base from J, leaving 8 bases between. Germline V gene lookup returns CDR1 SGDLS and CDR2 YYNGEE. The CDR3 totals 14 residues. Incomplete CDR3 DNA: TGTGCCAGCAGCGTAGGCGGACAGTCCTACGAG. Its protein product is CASSVGGQSYE. Given in full, the CDR3 is CASSVGGQSYEQYF.

A remark on this clone: The read is 3 residues too short to cover the CDR3 end, so that end is filled in from the germline J gene. This chain joins TRBV9 and TRBJ2-7; 7 bases are a match to TRBD1. The trim removed 1 base at V and 1 base at J, leaving 8 bases unmatched. Germline V gene sequence: CDR1 SGDLS, CDR2 YYNGEE. CDR3 length: 16 amino acids. The CDR3 sequence is CASSVTPDRLSYEQYF. The sequenced part of the CDR3 DNA is TGTGCCAGCAGCGTAACCCCGGACAGGTTATCCTACGAG.

A note on this clone: Coverage ceases 3 residues before the CDR3 finishes, and the germline J gene fills in the end. The rearrangement uses TRBV19 and TRBJ1-5, with 8 bases matching TRBD1. Germline CDR1 LNHDA, CDR2 SQIVND (reference sequence). The CDR3 is made up of 16 amino acids. The junction had 12 bases not matched to a gene; V was cut back by 5 bases and J by 6 bases. This chain's CDR3 is CASSRGGQGRIQPQHF. CDR3 DNA (partial): TGTGCCAGTAGTCGGGGAGGACAGGGACGGATTCAGCCC.

As regards this clone: One end of the junction fails to match germline, which may point to a read error. The CDR3 end is not reached by the read, which stops 3 residues before it; the germline J gene fills it in. Other DNA sequences from this sample encode an identical CDR3 as well. The chain uses TRBV6-2 or TRBV6-3 and TRBJ1-3; TRBD1 agrees at 7 bases. This CDR3 is 16 amino acids long. CDR1 is MNHEY, CDR2 SVGEGT, per germline. The sequenced CDR3 bases are TGTGCCAGCGGAACTCACAGGGGAAGCTCTGGAAACACA. It translates to CASGTHRGSSGNT. From start to end, the CDR3 is CASGTHRGSSGNTIYF.

Regarding this clone: The read gets to within 3 residues of the CDR3 end, and the germline J gene fills in the rest. The J gene is TRBJ1-1, the V gene TRBV11-3, with a weak D call TRBD1 (5 bases). V was shortened by 4 bases and J by 1 base, with 7 bases between the two germline ends. CDR3 length: 13 residues. Germline loops: CDR1 SGHNT, CDR2 YENEEA. CDR3 bases read: TGTGCCAGCAGCTCCCAGGGGAACACTGAA. This sequence encodes CASSSQGNTE. The entire CDR3 is CASSSQGNTEAFF.